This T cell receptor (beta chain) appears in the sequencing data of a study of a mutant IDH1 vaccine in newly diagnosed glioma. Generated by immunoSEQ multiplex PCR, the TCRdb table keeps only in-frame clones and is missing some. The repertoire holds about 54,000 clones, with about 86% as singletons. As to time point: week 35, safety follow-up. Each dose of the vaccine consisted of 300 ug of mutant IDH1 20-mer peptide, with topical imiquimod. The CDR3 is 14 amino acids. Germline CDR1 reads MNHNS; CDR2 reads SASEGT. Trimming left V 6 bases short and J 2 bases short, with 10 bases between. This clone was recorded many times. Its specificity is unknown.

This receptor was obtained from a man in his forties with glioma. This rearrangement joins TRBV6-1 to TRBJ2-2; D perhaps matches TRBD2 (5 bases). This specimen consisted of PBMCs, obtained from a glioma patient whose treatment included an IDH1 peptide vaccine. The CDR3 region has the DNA TGTGCCAGCAGCTGGACTTTCAACACCGGGGAGCTGTTTTTT. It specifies CASSWTFNTGELFF.